Listed here are 16 T cell receptor beta chains from one sample, sequenced in a study of PD-L1 blockade in urothelial cancer. The table came from immunoSEQ multiplex PCR; TCRdb's copy has only in-frame clones and leaves some out. The table shows around 47,000 clones, with roughly 82% occurring only once. Time point described: peripheral blood 6 weeks after treatment start. The specimen was PBMCs, collected around atezolizumab (anti-PD-L1) treatment. The receptors stem from a man aged 60 to 75 with urothelial cancer.

This clone showed up just once. The J gene is TRBJ1-1, the V gene TRBV9, with 10 nucleotides matching TRBD1. There are 15 residues in the CDR3. CDR1 and CDR2 from the germline V gene are SGDLS and YYNGEE. J was trimmed by 3 bases and V by 1 base; bases with no gene match: 3. The CDR3 sequence is CASSVPGTGDTEAFF. The CDR3 nucleotides read TGTGCCAGCAGCGTACCAGGGACAGGGGACACTGAAGCTTTCTTT.

For the CDR3, the DNA is TGTGCCAGCAGCCTTAGTGTTGATAGGGGACTCTCTGGAAACACCATATATTTT. Its protein product is CASSLSVDRGLSGNTIYF. The rearrangement uses TRBV7-9 and TRBJ1-3, with D perhaps matching TRBD1 (5 bases). This CDR3 has 18 amino acids. CDR1 and CDR2 (germline): SEHNR, FQNEAQ (reference sequence). Trimming removed 5 bases from V and 0 bases from J, with 20 bases in between.

This clone came up a few times. This chain joins TRBV2 and TRBJ1-1; D remains ambiguous. Trimming cost V 3 bases and J 11 bases, with 10 bases left between them. From germline, CDR1 is SNHLY and CDR2 FYNNEI. The CDR3 sequence is 11 residues long. CDR3 nucleotides: TGTGCCAGCAGTGACGGAGGAGACGCTTTCTTT. Amino acid sequence: CASSDGGDAFF.

CDR3 coding DNA: TGTGCCAGCAGTTCGACAAAAGCCAAAAACATTCAGTACTTC. Its protein is CASSSTKAKNIQYF. The chain uses TRBV6-5 and TRBJ2-4; D is uncertain. Germline V gives CDR1 MNHEY, CDR2 SVGAGI. This CDR3 has 14 residues. The ends were cut back, 4 bases at V and 0 bases at J, with 7 bases in the middle.

The CDR3 nucleotides read TGCGCCAGCAGCTTGGCTCCTGGACAGCAAGAGACCCAGTACTTC. The encoded protein is CASSLAPGQQETQYF. J is TRBJ2-5 and V is TRBV5-1; D possibly corresponds to TRBD1 (6 bases). This CDR3 spans 15 amino acids. Trimming stripped 0 bases from V and 2 bases from J, with 11 bases between. CDR1 SGHRS and CDR2 YFSETQ come from the germline V gene.

As to this clone: A junction end diverges from the germline sequence, so it may reflect a read error. The sample holds other DNA sequences that translate to the same CDR3. The rearrangement uses TRBV7-9 and TRBJ2-7; tentative D call: TRBD1 (5 bases). The CDR3 runs 13 residues. CDR1 and CDR2 (germline): SEHNR, FQNEAQ (reference sequence). CDR3 amino acids: CATTPDTAYEQYF. The CDR3 nucleotides are TGTGCCACGACTCCGGACACTGCCTACGAACAGTACTTC.

This chain joins TRBV11-2 and TRBJ2-1; D is possibly TRBD1 (5 bases). The CDR3 length is 15 residues. Trimming took off 3 bases at V and 6 bases at J, with 15 bases between the two ends. In germline, CDR1 is SGHAT, CDR2 FQNNGV. The CDR3 loop reads CASSLDFQGFNEQFF. The CDR3 DNA sequence: TGTGCCAGCAGCTTGGATTTCCAGGGATTCAATGAGCAGTTCTTC.

This rearrangement joins TRBV5-1 to TRBJ2-7; TRBD2 might be the D (7 bases). Trimming stripped 0 bases from V and 3 bases from J, with 13 bases between. The germline gives CDR1 SGHRS, CDR2 YFSETQ. The CDR3 is 15 amino acids. CDR3 sequence: CASSLGRGGGYEQYF. For the CDR3, the DNA is TGCGCCAGCAGCTTGGGGCGGGGAGGGGGCTACGAGCAGTACTTC.

The V call is TRBV7-2, the J call TRBJ1-1, with D maybe TRBD1 (5 bases). Germline lookup yields CDR1 SGHTA and CDR2 FQGNSA. The CDR3 contains 14 residues. Trimming left V 2 bases short and J 5 bases short, with 12 bases between. The DNA of the CDR3 is TGTGCCAGCAGCTTACGAGGGAGGGGAACTGAAGCTTTCTTT. Encoded protein: CASSLRGRGTEAFF.

In this sample, this clone turned up a few times. V gene TRBV6-1 combines with J gene TRBJ2-5, with 7 bases matching TRBD1. The CDR3 covers 15 residues. The V segment lost 6 bases and the J segment 1 base; nucleotides outside the gene matches: 8. The germline V gene encodes CDR1 MNHNS and CDR2 SASEGT. The CDR3 bases are TGTGCCAGCAGGAGACAGGGCACCTTCCAAGAGACCCAGTACTTC. This translates into CASRRQGTFQETQYF.

The V call is TRBV11-2, the J call TRBJ1-1, with TRBD1 identical over 9 bases. Germline trimming cut 6 bases from V and 1 base from J; bases unmatched to any gene: 0. This CDR3 is built from 13 residues. Germline V CDR1 and CDR2: SGHAT, FQNNGV. CDR3 sequence: CASRGQGNTEAFF. The CDR3 region has the DNA TGTGCCAGCAGGGGACAGGGGAACACTGAAGCTTTCTTT.

The table lists this clone with a few counts. CDR3 region: CASSPSTSGVSEQYF. CDR3 DNA: TGTGCCAGTAGTCCATCCACTAGCGGGGTTTCCGAGCAGTACTTC. The chain has TRBV19 and TRBJ2-7; 10 bases line up with TRBD2. Germline lookup yields CDR1 LNHDA and CDR2 SQIVND (reference sequence). The CDR3 spans 15 residues. Losses at the gene ends were 5 bases for V and 6 bases for J; bases not matched to a gene: 10.

The chain recombines TRBV6-1 with TRBJ2-7; 7 nucleotides line up with TRBD2. V was clipped by 7 bases and J by 3 bases; unmatched bases: 12. Germline V lookup: CDR1 MNHNS, CDR2 SASEGT. CDR3 size: 15 residues. The CDR3 nucleotides read TGTGCCAGCATTAATAAGCGGGACGGGTACTACGAGCAGTACTTC. It specifies CASINKRDGYYEQYF.

The gene calls are TRBV2 and TRBJ1-4; 9 nucleotides match TRBD1. Trimming took 1 base from V and 8 from J; bases not matched to a gene: 8. Germline V gene lookup returns CDR1 SNHLY and CDR2 FYNNEI. This CDR3 contains 16 residues. The CDR3, as DNA: TGTGCCAGCAGTGAAGTCCCGGGACAGGGCAAGGAAAAACTGTTTTTT. Its translation: CASSEVPGQGKEKLFF.

The rearrangement joins TRBV6-1 to TRBJ2-6; a possible D gene is TRBD2 (5 bases). In germline, CDR1 is MNHNS, CDR2 SASEGT. This CDR3 is 14 amino acids long. V lost 4 bases and J lost 2, with 6 bases in between. Written as DNA, the CDR3 is TGTGCCAGCAGTGGAGGGCCTGGGGCCAACGTCCTGACTTTC. It yields the protein CASSGGPGANVLTF.

The chain joins TRBV2 to TRBJ2-5; D uncertain. Germline-derived CDR1 and CDR2 are SNHLY and FYNNEI. This CDR3 has 13 residues. V dropped 4 bases and J dropped 4 bases, with 10 bases sitting between them. Here the CDR3 reads CASSVRLTETQYF. The DNA of the CDR3 is TGTGCCAGCAGTGTGCGGCTTACAGAGACCCAGTACTTC.